This TCR beta chain comes out of a study of shared clonotypes between healthy human individuals. The assay was immunoSEQ multiplex PCR, and TCRdb's table has in-frame clones only and misses some. The sample yields about 2 million clones, less than 95% seen once. Naive-designated CD8 cells lacked CD45RO, were positively enriched for CCR7, and omitted terminally differentiated effector memory CD45RA+ cells. Looked up from germline, CDR1 is MNHEY and CDR2 is SMNVEV (reference sequence). The CDR3 contains 13 residues. Deletions cut 3 bases from V and 8 bases from J, with 11 bases between. With respect to this clone: What it binds is not known.

Study-wide findings and caveats: Blood was the only sampled material, and tissue repertoires likely differ. Rarefaction indicated that sorted-subset sequencing remained incomplete although depth was large.

The sequence was obtained from a man aged 18 to 30 in good health. The sequenced material came from naive CD8+ T cells sorted from blood. V and J are TRBV27 and TRBJ2-1; a weak D match, TRBD1 (5 bases). The CDR3 nucleotides are TGTGCCAGCAGTTTGGCAGGGTGGGATGAGCAGTTCTTC. Protein: CASSLAGWDEQFF.